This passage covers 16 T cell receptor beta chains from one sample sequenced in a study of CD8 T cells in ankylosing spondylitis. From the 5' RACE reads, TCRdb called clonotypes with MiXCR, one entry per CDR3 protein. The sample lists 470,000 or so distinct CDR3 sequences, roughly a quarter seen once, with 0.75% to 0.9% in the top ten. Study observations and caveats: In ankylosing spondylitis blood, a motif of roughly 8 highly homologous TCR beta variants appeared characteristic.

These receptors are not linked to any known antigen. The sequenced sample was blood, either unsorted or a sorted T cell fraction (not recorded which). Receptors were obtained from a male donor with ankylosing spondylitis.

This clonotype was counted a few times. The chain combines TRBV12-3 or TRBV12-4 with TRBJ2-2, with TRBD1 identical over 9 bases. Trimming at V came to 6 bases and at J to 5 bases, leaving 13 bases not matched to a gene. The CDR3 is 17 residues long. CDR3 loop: CASSRNTGGRRTGELFF. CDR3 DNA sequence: TGTGCCAGCAGCCGAAACACAGGGGGCCGTCGTACCGGGGAGCTGTTTTTT.

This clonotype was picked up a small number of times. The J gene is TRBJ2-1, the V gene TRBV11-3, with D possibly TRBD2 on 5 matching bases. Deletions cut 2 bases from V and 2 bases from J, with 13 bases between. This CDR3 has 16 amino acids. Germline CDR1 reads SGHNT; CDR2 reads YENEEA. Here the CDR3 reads CASSLSMERTYNEQFF. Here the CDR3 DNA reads TGTGCCAGCAGCTTATCAATGGAGCGGACCTACAATGAGCAGTTCTTC.

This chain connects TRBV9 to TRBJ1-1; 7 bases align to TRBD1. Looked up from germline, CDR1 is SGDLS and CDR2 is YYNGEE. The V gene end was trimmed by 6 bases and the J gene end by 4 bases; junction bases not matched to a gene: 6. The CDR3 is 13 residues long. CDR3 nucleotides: TGTGCCAGCAACCGACAGGGTGGCACTGAAGCTTTCTTT. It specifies CASNRQGGTEAFF.

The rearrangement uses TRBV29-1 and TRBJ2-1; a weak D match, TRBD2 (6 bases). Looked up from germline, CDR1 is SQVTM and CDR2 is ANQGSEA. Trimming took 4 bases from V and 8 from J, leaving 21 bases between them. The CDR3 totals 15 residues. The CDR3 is CSVGRARRGEDEQFF. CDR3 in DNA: TGCAGCGTTGGGAGGGCTAGAAGAGGCGAAGATGAGCAGTTCTTC.

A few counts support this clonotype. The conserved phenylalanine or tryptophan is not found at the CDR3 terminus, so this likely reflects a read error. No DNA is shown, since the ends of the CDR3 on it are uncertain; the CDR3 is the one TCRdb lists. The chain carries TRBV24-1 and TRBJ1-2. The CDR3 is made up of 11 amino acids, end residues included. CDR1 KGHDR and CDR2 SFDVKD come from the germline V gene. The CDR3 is CATSEPSYGYT.

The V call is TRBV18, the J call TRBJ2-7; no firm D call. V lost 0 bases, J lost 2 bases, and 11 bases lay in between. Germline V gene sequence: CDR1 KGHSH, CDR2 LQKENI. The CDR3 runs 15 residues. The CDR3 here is CASSPPMAATYEQYF. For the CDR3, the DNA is TGTGCCAGCTCACCACCGATGGCAGCCACCTACGAGCAGTACTTC.

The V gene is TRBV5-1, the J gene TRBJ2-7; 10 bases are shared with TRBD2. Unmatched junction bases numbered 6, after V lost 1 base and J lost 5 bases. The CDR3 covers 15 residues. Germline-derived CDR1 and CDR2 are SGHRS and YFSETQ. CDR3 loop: CASSLTAGGANEQYF. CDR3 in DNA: TGCGCCAGCAGCTTGACAGCGGGAGGGGCTAACGAGCAGTACTTC. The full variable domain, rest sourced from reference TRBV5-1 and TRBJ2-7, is KAGVTQTPRYLIKTRGQQVTLSCSPISGHRSVSWYQQTPGQGLQFLFEYFSETQRNKGNFPGRFSGRQFSNSRSEMNVSTLELGDSALYLCASSLTAGGANEQYFGPGTRLTVT.

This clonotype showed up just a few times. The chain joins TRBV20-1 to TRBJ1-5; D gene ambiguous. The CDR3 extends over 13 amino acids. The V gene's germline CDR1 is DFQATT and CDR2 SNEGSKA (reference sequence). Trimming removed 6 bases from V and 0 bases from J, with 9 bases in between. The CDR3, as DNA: TGCAGTGCCCGACCGCATAGCAATCAGCCCCAGCATTTT. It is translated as CSARPHSNQPQHF.

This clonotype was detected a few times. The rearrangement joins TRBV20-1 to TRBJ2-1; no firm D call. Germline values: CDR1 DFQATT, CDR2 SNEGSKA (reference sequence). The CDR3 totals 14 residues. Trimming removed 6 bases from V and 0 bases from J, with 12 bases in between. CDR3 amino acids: CSARASTSYNEQFF. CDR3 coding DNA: TGCAGTGCCCGAGCGAGTACCTCCTACAATGAGCAGTTCTTC.

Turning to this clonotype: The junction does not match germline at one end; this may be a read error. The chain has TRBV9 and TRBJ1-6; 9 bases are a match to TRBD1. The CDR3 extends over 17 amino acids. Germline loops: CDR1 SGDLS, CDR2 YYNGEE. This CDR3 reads CASSRGQGVPLNSALHF. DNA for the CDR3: TGTGCCAGCAGCCGGGGACAGGGAGTTCCCCTTAATTCAGCCCTCCACTTT.

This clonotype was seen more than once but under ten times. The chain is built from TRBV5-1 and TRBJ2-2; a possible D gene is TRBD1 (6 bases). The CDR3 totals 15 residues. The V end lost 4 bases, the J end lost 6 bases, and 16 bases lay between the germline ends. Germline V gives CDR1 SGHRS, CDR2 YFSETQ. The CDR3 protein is CASSPQGSLAGELFF. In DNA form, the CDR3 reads TGCGCCAGCAGCCCACAGGGCTCCCTCGCCGGGGAGCTGTTTTTT. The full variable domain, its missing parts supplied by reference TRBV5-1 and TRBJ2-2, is KAGVTQTPRYLIKTRGQQVTLSCSPISGHRSVSWYQQTPGQGLQFLFEYFSETQRNKGNFPGRFSGRQFSNSRSEMNVSTLELGDSALYLCASSPQGSLAGELFFGEGSRLTVL.

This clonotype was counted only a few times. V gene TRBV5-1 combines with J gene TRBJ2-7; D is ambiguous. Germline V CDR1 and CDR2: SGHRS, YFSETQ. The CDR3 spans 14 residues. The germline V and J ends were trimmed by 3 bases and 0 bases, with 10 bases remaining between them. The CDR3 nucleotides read TGCGCCAGCAGCTCGGACCCCACCTCCTACGAGCAGTACGTC. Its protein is CASSSDPTSYEQYV.

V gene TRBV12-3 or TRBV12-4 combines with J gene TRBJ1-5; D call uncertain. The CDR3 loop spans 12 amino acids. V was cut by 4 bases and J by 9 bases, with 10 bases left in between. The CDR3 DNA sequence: TGTGCCAGCAGTTCAACTCCCTGGCCCCAGCATTTT. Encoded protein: CASSSTPWPQHF.

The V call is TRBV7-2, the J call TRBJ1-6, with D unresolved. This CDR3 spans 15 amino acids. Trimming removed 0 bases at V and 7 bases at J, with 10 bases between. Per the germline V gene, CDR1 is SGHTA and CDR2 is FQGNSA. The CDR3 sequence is CASSLAGFGNSPLHF. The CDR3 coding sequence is TGTGCCAGCAGCTTAGCGGGATTCGGCAATTCACCCCTCCACTTT. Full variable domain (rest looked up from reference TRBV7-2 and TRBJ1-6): GAGVSQSPSNKVTEKGKDVELRCDPISGHTALYWYRQSLGQGLEFLIYFQGNSAPDKSGLPSDRFSAERTGGSVSTLTIQRTQQEDSAVYLCASSLAGFGNSPLHFGNGTRLTVT.

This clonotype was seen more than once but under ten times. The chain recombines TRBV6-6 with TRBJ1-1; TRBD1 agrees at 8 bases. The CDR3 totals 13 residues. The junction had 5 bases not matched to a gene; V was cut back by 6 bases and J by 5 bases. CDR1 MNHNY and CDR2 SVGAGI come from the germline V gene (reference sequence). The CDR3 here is CASRLDRETEAFF. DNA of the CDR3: TGTGCCAGCAGACTGGACAGGGAGACTGAAGCTTTCTTT.

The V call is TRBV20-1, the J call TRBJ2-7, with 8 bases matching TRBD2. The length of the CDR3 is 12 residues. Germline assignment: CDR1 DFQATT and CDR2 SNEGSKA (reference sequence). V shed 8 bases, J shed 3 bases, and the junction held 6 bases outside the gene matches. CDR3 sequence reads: CSNSGSFYEQYF. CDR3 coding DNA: TGCAGTAACAGCGGGAGTTTCTACGAGCAGTACTTC.